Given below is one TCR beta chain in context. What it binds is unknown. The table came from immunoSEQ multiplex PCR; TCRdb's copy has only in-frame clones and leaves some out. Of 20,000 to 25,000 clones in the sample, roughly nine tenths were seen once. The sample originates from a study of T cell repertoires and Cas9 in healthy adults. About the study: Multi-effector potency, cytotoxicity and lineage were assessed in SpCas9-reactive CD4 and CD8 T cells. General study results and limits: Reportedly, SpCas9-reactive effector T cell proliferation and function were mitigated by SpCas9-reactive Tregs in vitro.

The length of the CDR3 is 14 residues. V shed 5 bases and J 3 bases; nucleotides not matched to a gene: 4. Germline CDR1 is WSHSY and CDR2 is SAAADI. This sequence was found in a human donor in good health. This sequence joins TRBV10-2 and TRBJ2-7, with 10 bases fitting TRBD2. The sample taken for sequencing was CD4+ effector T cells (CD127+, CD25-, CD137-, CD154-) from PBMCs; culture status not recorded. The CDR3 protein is CASSPWTSGYEQYF. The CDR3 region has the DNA TGCGCCAGCAGTCCATGGACTAGCGGCTACGAGCAGTACTTC.